The clone carrying this T cell receptor beta chain has just one count. Its antigen is not known. These data are taken from a study of immune evolution from preneoplasia to lung adenocarcinoma. Study-level results: Highest clonality occurred in KRAS-mutant, not EGFR-mutant or double wild-type, nodules. Top clone frequencies peaked in normal lung, apparently declining through invasive adenocarcinoma. Later-stage lesions seemingly showed higher T cell density and diversity than normal lung.

CDR3 length: 14 amino acids. Trimming removed 0 bases at V and 4 bases at J, with 9 bases between. Germline V gives CDR1 LGHNA, CDR2 YNFKEQ. Patients had resection in Japan or China between about 2013 and 2017. Using immunoSEQ multiplex PCR, the repertoire was profiled, and TCRdb retains in-frame clones only, with some absent. Of roughly 9,900 clones listed, approximately 85% were seen once; the top ten hold roughly 3.5%. The genes are TRBV4-2 and TRBJ1-2; D is unresolved. The source is a person between 65 and 80 years old with lung adenocarcinoma. Sequenced sample: FFPE minimally invasive lung adenocarcinoma tissue. For the CDR3, the DNA is TGTGCCAGCAGCCAAGAGAAGGACGGCTATGGCTACACCTTC. Translating it yields CASSQEKDGYGYTF.